The rows below give T cell receptor beta chains drawn from one sample of a study of a mutant IDH1 vaccine in newly diagnosed glioma. These TCRs are of unknown antigen specificity. The table came from immunoSEQ multiplex PCR; TCRdb's copy has only in-frame clones and leaves some out. The sample carries tens of thousands of clones, approximately 81% recorded once. Sample: PBMCs, taken from a glioma patient whose treatment included an IDH1 peptide vaccine. These receptors were obtained from a woman aged 40-49 years with glioma. Some clones in this sample may be carry-over from other donors' samples. The CDR3 runs from the conserved cysteine through the conserved F or W. Fields, in order: D gene, J gene, clone size, V gene, CDR3 DNA, CDR3 protein. D genes are given only for firm matches. Expanded clones are given a class, and other clones once, few, many or no size at all.

>-|TRBJ2-2|few|TRBV7-2
TGTGCCAGCAGCTCGGAGGCCGGCACCGGGGAGCTGTTTTTT
CASSSEAGTGELFF
>-|TRBJ1-2|-|TRBV20-1
TGCAGTGCTGAGGACCGCGGTGGCTACACCTTC
CSAEDRGGYTF
>-|TRBJ1-1|-|TRBV30
TGTGCCTGGAGGACCGGGCTTCTCAGGAACACTGAAGCTTTCTTT
CAWRTGLLRNTEAFF
>TRBD1|TRBJ1-5|-|TRBV5-5
TGTGCCAGCAGCGCGGACAGGGTGCAGCCCCAGCATTTT
CASSADRVQPQHF
>-|TRBJ2-7|-|TRBV29-1
TGCAGCGTTGTTGGTTACGAGCAGTACTTC
CSVVGYEQYF
>-|TRBJ2-6|-|TRBV5-4
TGTGCCAGCAGCTCAAGGATACAGGGCTCTGGGGCCAACGTCCTGACTTTC
CASSSRIQGSGANVLTF
>-|TRBJ2-7|-|TRBV4-2
TGTGCCAGCAGCCCGACGGTATCTAGGAGGACCTACGAGCAGTACTTC
CASSPTVSRRTYEQYF
>-|TRBJ2-3|-|TRBV4-3
TGCGCCAGCAGCCCCGCCATTACGCAGTATTTT
CASSPAITQYF
>TRBD1|TRBJ2-7|few|TRBV15
TGTGCCACCTCGCAGGGGGGGACAGGGTCTTCCGAGCAGTACTTC
CATSQGGTGSSEQYF
>-|TRBJ1-2|-|TRBV6-5
TGTGCCAGCAGTTACTCGATCACCGGACTGAGCTATGGCTACACCTTC
CASSYSITGLSYGYTF
>TRBD2|TRBJ2-7|-|TRBV11-2
TGTGCCAGCAGCTTAGATCTACTAGCGGGAGTCCACGAGCAGTACTTC
CASSLDLLAGVHEQYF
>-|TRBJ2-7|-|TRBV19
TGTGCCAGTAGTAAAGGTCTTCAAACAAGCTACGAGCAGTACTTC
CASSKGLQTSYEQYF
>TRBD1|TRBJ2-2|-|TRBV28
TGTGCCAGCAGGGAAGGGGACAGGGGGCGTAACGGGGAGCTGTTTTTT
CASREGDRGRNGELFF
>TRBD1|TRBJ1-1|-|TRBV27
TGTGCCAGCAGTACGGACAGGGGGAGGGTGACTGAAGCTTTCTTT
CASSTDRGRVTEAFF
>TRBD1|TRBJ1-4|-|TRBV15
TGTGCCACCAGCAGAGGGATCCCCGGGACAGGGGATGAAAAACTGTTTTTT
CATSRGIPGTGDEKLFF
>-|TRBJ1-1|-|TRBV27
TGTGCCAGCAGTTTCGACCTCCGCGGCACTGAAGCTTTCTTT
CASSFDLRGTEAFF
>-|TRBJ2-2|-|TRBV10-3
TGTGCCATCAGTGAGTCGTTGGGCAGCATGACCGGGGAGCTGTTTTTT
CAISESLGSMTGELFF
>-|TRBJ1-4|-|TRBV7-2
TGTGCCAGCAGCTTAAGGTGGGAGCTTCAAAATGAAAAACTGTTTTTT
CASSLRWELQNEKLFF
>-|TRBJ2-1|-|TRBV5-1
TGCGCCAGCCTGGACAGCTACAATGAGCAGTTCTTC
CASLDSYNEQFF
>-|TRBJ1-1|-|TRBV29-1
TGCAGCGTTCCCAACGGGTCGGACACTGAAGCTTTCTTT
CSVPNGSDTEAFF
>-|TRBJ1-6|-|TRBV28
TGTGCCAGTCTACAGTTAATCTCAGGGAATTCACCCCTCCACTTT
CASLQLISGNSPLHF
>TRBD2|TRBJ2-5|-|TRBV5-6
TGTGCCAGCAGCCTAAAACGGGAGGGGTTGGGACAAGAGACCCAGTACTTC
CASSLKREGLGQETQYF
>-|TRBJ1-1|-|TRBV27
TGTGCCAGCAGTCCTTCAAGTCCGACTGAAGCTTTCTTT
CASSPSSPTEAFF
>-|TRBJ2-7|-|TRBV10-3
TGTGCCATCAGGCCGGACAGAGCCTACGAGCAGTACTTC
CAIRPDRAYEQYF
>-|TRBJ1-2|-|TRBV7-2
TGTGCCAGCAGCTTAGTTCACAGCCTTTATGGCTACACCTTC
CASSLVHSLYGYTF
>-|TRBJ1-2|-|TRBV2
TGTGCCAGCAGTCCAGAGGAGGGCTACACCTTC
CASSPEEGYTF
>TRBD1|TRBJ2-2|once|TRBV7-9
TGTGCCAGCAGCACGACTCCAGGGGGCGAGAACACCGGGGAGCTGTTTTTT
CASSTTPGGENTGELFF
>TRBD1|TRBJ2-4|-|TRBV14
TGTGCCAGCAGCCGGACAGGGGCTTTAGCCAAAAACATTCAGTACTTC
CASSRTGALAKNIQYF
>-|TRBJ2-7|-|TRBV6-1
TGTGCCAGCAGTGAAGACAGGGCGTCTGAAGAGCAGTACTTC
CASSEDRASEEQYF
>-|TRBJ2-7|-|TRBV7-2
TGTGCCAGCAGCTTAGTAGCCTACGAGCAGTACTTC
CASSLVAYEQYF
>-|TRBJ1-2|-|TRBV7-8
TGTGCCAGCAGCCTAAACACCGGCCAGGCGGGCTACACCTTC
CASSLNTGQAGYTF
>-|TRBJ1-1|-|TRBV18
TGTGCCAGCTCACCCCTTATAAACACTGAAGCTTTCTTT
CASSPLINTEAFF
>TRBD2|TRBJ2-7|-|TRBV7-9
TGTGCCAGCAGCTTAGCCATAGCGGGAGTCTCCGAGCAGTACTTC
CASSLAIAGVSEQYF
>-|TRBJ2-3|-|TRBV7-6
TGTGCCAGCAGCATGATCACAGGGCAGTATTTT
CASSMITGQYF
>-|TRBJ2-3|medium-sized|TRBV6-4
TGTGCCAGCAGTGAAGAGGGATCCTCAGATACGCAGTATTTT
CASSEEGSSDTQYF